The sequence of this T cell receptor beta chain was determined in a study of blood T cell repertoires in COVID-19. Looking at the study overall: PBMCs, B-cell-depleted T cells, or T cells were the source of the cDNA or gDNA that made up the material.

The CDR3 runs 16 residues. The V and J ends lost 0 bases and 8 bases, in that order; junction bases with no gene match: 7. Germline CDR1 SGHVS, CDR2 FQNEAQ. Sequencing used immunoSEQ multiplex PCR; TCRdb keeps in-frame clones, though not all of them. The sample has around 280,000 clones, approximately 88% seen once. Across roughly 25 US areas, participants ranged in age from about 18 to 90 years. Source material: PBMCs or T cells enriched from blood (not recorded which). This chain links TRBV7-8 with TRBJ1-6, with 7 bases aligning to TRBD1. The receptor was derived from a woman aged 40 to 50 who had recovered from COVID-19. Written as DNA, the CDR3 is TGTGCCAGCAGCTTAGCGGGACAGCTAGTATATTCACCCCTCCACTTT. It translates to CASSLAGQLVYSPLHF. The full variable domain, completed using reference TRBV7-8 and TRBJ1-6, is GAGVSQSPRYKVAKRGQDVALRCDPISGHVSLFWYQQALGQGPEFLTYFQNEAQLDKSGLPSDRFFAERPEGSVSTLKIQRTQQEDSAVYLCASSLAGQLVYSPLHFGNGTRLTVT.